One and the same sample provided the 2 T cell receptor beta chains below, sequenced in a study of control samples from healthy donors and cancer patients. Measured with immunoSEQ multiplex PCR; TCRdb has only the in-frame clones, and not every one. The sample yields approximately 70,000 clones, just over 90% seen once. Sequencing was carried out using PBMCs. Receptors originate from a woman aged 50 to 60 with colorectal cancer.

The chain couples TRBV19 to TRBJ1-4; D remains unclear. Germline CDR1 LNHDA, CDR2 SQIVND (reference sequence). The CDR3 sequence is 13 residues long. Trimming stripped 6 bases from V and 8 bases from J, with 13 bases between. The CDR3 region is CASSKGDREKLFF. The CDR3 DNA reads TGTGCCAGTAGCAAGGGTGACCGGGAAAAACTGTTTTTT.

The genes are TRBV14 and TRBJ1-6, with D unclear. The CDR3 contains 15 residues. CDR1 and CDR2 (germline): SGHDN, FVKESK. Trimming took off 1 base at V and 7 bases at J, with 11 bases between the two ends. DNA of the CDR3: TGTGCCAGCAGCCAAGTTCCCGGGGAAAATTCACCCCTCCACTTT. Translation: CASSQVPGENSPLHF. The whole variable domain, remainder taken from reference TRBV14 and TRBJ1-6, is EAGVTQFPSHSVIEKGQTVTLRCDPISGHDNLYWYRRVMGKEIKFLLHFVKESKQDESGMPNNRFLAERTGGTYSTLKVQPAELEDSGVYFCASSQVPGENSPLHFGNGTRLTVT.